One sample yielded the 16 T cell receptor beta chains listed below, sequenced in a study of cytomegalovirus exposure and HLA in healthy donors. Primers included in the PCR were 60 Vbeta and 13 Jbeta primers. Only in-frame clones appear in the TCRdb table, and some are missing; sequencing was by immunoSEQ multiplex PCR. This table holds 150,000 to 200,000 clones, around four fifths found once. The sequenced sample was PBMCs. The origin of the receptors is a woman aged 50 to 60 in good health and CMV-seropositive.

This clone was counted a few times. The rearrangement links TRBV19 to TRBJ1-5; D is uncertain. The CDR3 covers 14 residues. The V and J ends lost 7 bases and 0 bases respectively, with 10 bases between them. Germline CDR1 is LNHDA and CDR2 is SQIVND (reference sequence). In DNA, the CDR3 is TGTGCCAGTATTGGGCCTCATAGCAATCAGCCCCAGCATTTT. This encodes CASIGPHSNQPQHF.

The rearrangement links TRBV7-3 to TRBJ2-3, with TRBD2 as a possible D gene (5 bases). The CDR3 is 14 amino acids. The germline V and J ends were trimmed by 5 bases and 0 bases, with 9 bases remaining between them. Per the germline V gene, CDR1 is SGHTA and CDR2 is FQGTGA. The CDR3: CASSPPGSTDTQYF. CDR3 bases: TGTGCCAGCAGCCCCCCGGGGAGCACAGATACGCAGTATTTT.

J is TRBJ2-3 and V is TRBV11-2; 7 nucleotides line up with TRBD1. CDR1 SGHAT and CDR2 FQNNGV come from the germline V gene. Trimming cost V 8 bases and J 7 bases; bases outside gene matches: 15. The CDR3 is 15 amino acids. CDR3: CASAKGGSNRNTQYF. In nucleotides, the CDR3 is TGTGCCAGCGCAAAAGGGGGCTCTAATCGAAATACGCAGTATTTT. The full variable domain, in which reference TRBV11-2 and TRBJ2-3 provide the parts outside the CDR3, is EAGVAQSPRYKIIEKRQSVAFWCNPISGHATLYWYQQILGQGPKLLIQFQNNGVVDDSQLPKDRFSAERLKGVDSTLKIQPAKLEDSAVYLCASAKGGSNRNTQYFGPGTRLTVL.

The chain employs TRBV15 and TRBJ2-2; D not certain. V lost 5 bases, J lost 3 bases, and 4 bases lay in between. This CDR3 comprises 12 residues. Germline CDR1 and CDR2: LNHNV and YYDKDF (reference sequence). In nucleotides, the CDR3 is TGTGCCACCAGCCCTGACACCGGGGAGCTGTTTTTT. Translated: CATSPDTGELFF.

This chain connects TRBV11-3 to TRBJ2-3, with TRBD2 identical over 9 bases. Germline trimming cut 5 bases from V and 2 bases from J; bases unmatched to any gene: 8. This CDR3 comprises 16 residues. CDR1 and CDR2 (germline): SGHNT, YENEEA. CDR3 protein: CASSPRTSGLTDTQYF. The CDR3 coding sequence is TGTGCCAGCAGCCCCCGAACTAGCGGGCTCACAGATACGCAGTATTTT.

The V gene is TRBV4-1, the J gene TRBJ2-6; TRBD1 aligns across 7 bases. CDR1 is MGHRA, CDR2 YSYEKL, per germline. The CDR3 covers 17 residues. V shed 4 bases and J 4 bases; nucleotides not matched to a gene: 10. Here the CDR3 DNA reads TGCGCCAGCAGCCGAACCGGGACAGAATCCGGGGCCAACGTCCTGACTTTC. Amino acids: CASSRTGTESGANVLTF.

This clone occurred once. This chain links TRBV7-6 with TRBJ2-1; D is possibly TRBD2 (7 bases). The CDR3 has 17 amino acids. With 7 bases removed from V and 0 bases from J, the gap between germline ends came to 19 bases. Germline-derived CDR1 and CDR2 are SGHVS and FNYEAQ. The CDR3 region is CASTKGGRGSSYNEQFF. The DNA for the CDR3 is TGTGCCAGCACCAAAGGGGGGAGGGGGAGCTCCTACAATGAGCAGTTCTTC.

The V and J genes are TRBV15 and TRBJ1-3; D may be TRBD1 (5 bases). Germline V gene sequence: CDR1 LNHNV, CDR2 YYDKDF (reference sequence). The CDR3 has 14 amino acids. The V end was cut by 3 bases, the J end by 1 base, with 7 bases between. DNA for the CDR3: TGTGCCACCAGCAGCAGGGATTCTGGAAACACCATATATTTT. It is translated as CATSSRDSGNTIYF.

The rearrangement joins TRBV11-2 to TRBJ1-2; D call uncertain. The germline V gene has CDR1 SGHAT and CDR2 FQNNGV. V lost 5 bases to trimming and J lost 4 bases, with 20 bases between them. This CDR3 spans 16 amino acids. CDR3 in amino acids: CASSLKRDPSLYGYTF. In DNA form, the CDR3 reads TGTGCCAGCAGCCTAAAACGGGATCCTTCTCTCTATGGCTACACCTTC. The full variable domain, rest sourced from reference TRBV11-2 and TRBJ1-2, is EAGVAQSPRYKIIEKRQSVAFWCNPISGHATLYWYQQILGQGPKLLIQFQNNGVVDDSQLPKDRFSAERLKGVDSTLKIQPAKLEDSAVYLCASSLKRDPSLYGYTFGSGTRLTVV.

This clone was seen only once. The chain joins TRBV12-5 to TRBJ2-2, with 8 nucleotides matching TRBD2. The V gene end was trimmed by 1 base and the J gene end by 7 bases; junction bases not matched to a gene: 11. The CDR3 is 17 amino acids. Germline loops: CDR1 LGHNT, CDR2 FRNRAP. In nucleotides, the CDR3 is TGTGCTAGTGGTTTGGCTCCTAAGACTAGCGAGCACGGGGAGCTGTTTTTT. Translated, it gives CASGLAPKTSEHGELFF.

The CDR3 loop is CASSVAGGPYGYTF. The CDR3 region has the DNA TGTGCCAGCAGCGTAGCCGGGGGACCCTATGGCTACACCTTC. V gene TRBV9 combines with J gene TRBJ1-2; possibly TRBD1 for D (5 bases). The CDR3 runs to 14 residues. V was trimmed by 0 bases and J by 4 bases, leaving 10 bases between them. In germline, CDR1 is SGDLS, CDR2 YYNGEE. Combining the CDR3 with reference TRBV9 and TRBJ1-2 gives the whole variable domain DSGVTQTPKHLITATGQRVTLRCSPRSGDLSVYWYQQSLDQGLQFLIQYYNGEERAKGNILERFSAQQFPDLHSELNLSSLELGDSALYFCASSVAGGPYGYTFGSGTRLTVV.

This clone was observed a handful of times. Mismatch with germline at one junction end may stem from a read error. V and J are TRBV7-9 and TRBJ2-3; 12 nucleotides align to TRBD1. Germline CDR1 reads SEHNR; CDR2 reads FQNEAQ (reference sequence). This CDR3 has 16 amino acids. CDR3 bases: TGTTCCAGCAGCTCATCGGGACAGGGGGCTGGAGATACGCAGTATTTT. It codes for CSSSSSGQGAGDTQYF.

The chain carries TRBV5-4 and TRBJ2-2; TRBD1 might be the D (6 bases). Germline CDR1 is SGHNT and CDR2 is YYREEE (reference sequence). V was cut by 0 bases and J by 6 bases, with 12 bases left in between. The CDR3 is 15 residues long. CDR3 DNA: TGTGCCAGCAGCTTGGCGGCAGGGGCGGCCGGGGAGCTGTTTTTT. Its protein product is CASSLAAGAAGELFF.

The sample holds one count of this clone. The chain joins TRBV29-1 to TRBJ1-3; D uncertain. The CDR3 has 12 amino acids. Per the germline V gene, CDR1 is SQVTM and CDR2 is ANQGSEA. V gave up 6 bases and J gave up 1 base, with 7 bases separating them. The CDR3 DNA sequence: TGCAGCGTGGTCAGATCTGGAAACACCATATATTTT. This sequence encodes CSVVRSGNTIYF.

The chain recombines TRBV29-1 with TRBJ1-5, with D perhaps matching TRBD1 (6 bases). The CDR3 is made up of 12 amino acids. CDR1 SQVTM and CDR2 ANQGSEA come from the germline V gene. V was shortened by 8 bases and J by 5 bases, with 13 bases between the two germline ends. CDR3 nucleotides: TGCAGCACCAGACAGGCCTATCAGCCCCAGCATTTT. Its translation: CSTRQAYQPQHF. Complete variable domain (other parts from reference TRBV29-1 and TRBJ1-5): SAVISQKPSRDICQRGTSLTIQCQVDSQVTMMFWYRQQPGQSLTLIATANQGSEATYESGFVIDKFPISRPNLTFSTLTVSNMSPEDSSIYLCSTRQAYQPQHFGDGTRLSIL.

This clone showed up just once. The chain couples TRBV7-9 to TRBJ1-4, with D tentatively TRBD1 (5 bases). CDR3 length equals 13 residues. Trimming removed 4 bases from V and 11 bases from J, with 14 bases in between. The V gene's germline CDR1 is SEHNR and CDR2 FQNEAQ (reference sequence). This CDR3 reads CASSYGGDQKLFF. The CDR3 nucleotides are TGTGCCAGCAGCTACGGGGGGGACCAGAAACTGTTTTTT. The full variable domain, with the rest looked up from reference TRBV7-9 and TRBJ1-4, is DTGVSQNPRHKITKRGQNVTFRCDPISEHNRLYWYRQTLGQGPEFLTYFQNEAQLEKSRLLSDRFSAERPKGSFSTLEIQRTEQGDSAMYLCASSYGGDQKLFFGSGTQLSVL.